Below, one T cell receptor beta chain is given with its context. Its antigen is unknown. Per-base quality was not reported, and no clone a single base away is much larger than it. The source of the sample is a study of OX40 agonist ivuxolimab in advanced cancers. The study in broad terms: Ivuxolimab was a fully human IgG2 agonistic monoclonal antibody targeting the costimulatory receptor OX40 (CD134). The purpose of peripheral TCRbeta sequencing was to test whether ivuxolimab changed TCR sequence diversity and led to clonal T-cell expansion. The dose-escalation cohort was around 84% male with a mean age of roughly 62 years, ranging from 23 to 79. Patients were allowed to have had prior anti-PD-1, anti-PD-L1 or anti-CTLA-4 therapy, and 30% to 40% of the dose-escalation patients had previously received checkpoint inhibitors. The paper reports the monotherapy dose-escalation portion (N of about 51 patients) of the phase I ivuxolimab trial. Intravenous ivuxolimab was administered to patients every 2 weeks at six dose levels: 0.01, 0.1, 0.3, 1.5, 3 and 10 mg/kg. Partial responses occurred in three dose-escalation patients: two with cutaneous melanoma and one with hepatocellular carcinoma. Of the 50 to 55 patients in dose escalation, some 19 had hepatocellular carcinoma, around 15 had melanoma, 9 had renal cell carcinoma and 9 had head and neck cancer. The paper's findings and limits, for the study overall: The antigen specificity of the clonally expanded peripheral T cells was not determined. After ivuxolimab, expanded clones were on average more numerous among CD8+ T cells than among CD4+ T cells. Partial responders in the 0.1-3.0 mg/kg groups had among the lowest normalized peripheral clonal expansion, especially among CD8+ T cells. Low levels of normalized T-cell clonal expansion were also shown by some nonresponding patients. At doses from 0.1 to 3.0 mg/kg, clonal expansion was seen in both CD4+ and CD8+ blood T cells between baseline and week 6.

The trial excluded patients who had a history of autoimmune disease or were on systemic immunosuppression. In every dose cohort, peripheral blood was drawn for TCR sequencing at baseline, cycle 4 day 1, and cycle 7 day 1. Samples were obtained from an open-label, multicenter, first-in-human phase I dose-escalation trial of ivuxolimab. The trial enrolled adults with locally advanced or metastatic head and neck squamous cell, hepatocellular, melanoma or renal cell carcinoma. Before TCR sequencing, CD4+ T cells and CD8+ T cells were sorted from peripheral blood as separate populations. Genomic DNA was isolated from the sorted cells so that the TCRbeta CDR3 region could be sequenced. TCRbeta CDR3 regions were sequenced using the immunoSEQ Assay. Not all clones reach the TCRdb copy of this immuneACCESS table, which keeps in-frame sequences only. Checked studies attribute under half of the gap to unresolved V genes and leave the rest unexplained. For this sample there are 75,000 to 85,000 clones; about nine tenths appear just once. The ten largest clones represent 0.2% to 0.3% of the sample.

The CDR3 spans 18 residues, from the cysteine through the phenylalanine. This entry keeps only the CDR3 DNA: 54 bases, framed from base 1. Germline trimming: 1 base from V, 3 bases from J; junction bases outside gene matches: 7. For CDR1 and CDR2, the germline V gene lists LGHNA and YNFKEQ. This TCR was sampled from an adult with an advanced solid tumor such as melanoma, head and neck, liver or kidney cancer. The material sequenced was CD4+ or CD8+ T cells sorted from blood, taken in a trial of the OX40 agonist ivuxolimab. Recombination linked TRBV4-2 to TRBJ2-2, and 11 junction bases match TRBD2. This receptor has the CDR3 CASSQAQIAGGDTGELFF. The DNA sequence is given as TGTGCCAGCAGCCAAGCCCAAATAGCGGGAGGGGACACCGGGGAGCTGTTTTTT.